This T cell receptor beta chain was retrieved from a study of cytomegalovirus exposure and HLA in healthy donors. Vbeta (60) and Jbeta (13) primers were used in the PCR. TCRdb's copy holds only in-frame clones and misses some; the assay was immunoSEQ multiplex PCR. The sample records about 130,000 clones, 15% to 20% being singletons. The germline CDR1 and CDR2 sequences are MGHRA and YSYEKL. V lost 1 base and J 0 bases, leaving 9 bases between the germline ends. The CDR3 covers 15 residues. Sample: PBMCs. This clonotype was sampled from a female donor in good health and CMV-seropositive. The genes are TRBV4-1 and TRBJ1-1; D remains unclear. The CDR3 nucleotides read TGCGCCAGCAGCCAAGCCAACTCAATGAACACTGAAGCTTTCTTT. Its translation: CASSQANSMNTEAFF.